This T cell receptor (beta chain) was sequenced during a study of Graves' ophthalmopathy and Graves' hyperthyroidism. Sampling about 10 ml of fresh peripheral blood provided the PBMCs. Broader study findings: In separating ophthalmopathy from stable hyperthyroidism, a 13-signature model achieved 85% to 90% sensitivity and approximately 81% specificity.

RNA served as the template for amplifying TCR beta CDR3 regions. The workflow started with a first-round RT-PCR run with HTBI primers and then moved on to a second-round multiplex PCR. TCRdb independently ran MiXCR on the multiplex PCR reads; one entry per CDR3 protein. The repertoire holds 150,000 or so distinct CDR3 sequences, with roughly 37% as singletons. Concerning this clonotype itself: Its cognate antigen is unknown. A junction end diverges from the germline sequence, so it may reflect a read error.

This TCR was recovered from a woman between 40 and 55 years old with Graves' ophthalmopathy. The sample taken for sequencing was peripheral blood.

The CDR3, as DNA: TGTGCCAGCAGTCAATCGACAGGGCTCCCCTTCCCCTTC. It codes for CASSQSTGLPFPF. The chain is built from TRBV28 and TRBJ2-7; 7 bases fit TRBD1. This CDR3 has 13 residues. In germline, CDR1 is MDHEN, CDR2 SYDVKM.